This T cell receptor (beta chain) stems from a study of cytomegalovirus exposure and HLA in healthy donors. The PCR made use of 60 Vbeta and 13 Jbeta primers. TCRdb's copy holds only in-frame clones and misses some; the assay was immunoSEQ multiplex PCR. The sample has some 70,000 clones, around 77% seen once. The CDR3 totals 19 residues. Trimming took 6 bases from V and 1 from J; bases not matched to a gene: 14. CDR1 and CDR2 from the germline V gene are SNHLY and FYNNEI. Study-level findings and limits: The study dropped some indistinguishable V segments, TRBV6-2 and TRBV6-3 among them. A missense variant in DCLRE1C was later tied to TCR beta V- and J-gene trimming. Most TCRs appeared rarely, but some public TCRs recurred in many donors.

On this clone itself: Its antigen remains unknown.

The clonotype was recovered from a man between 50 and 59 years old in good health and CMV-seronegative. The rearrangement links TRBV2 to TRBJ1-5, with 11 bases aligning to TRBD1. Source material: PBMCs. CDR3 in amino acids: CASSPGQGDSFGSNQPQHF. CDR3 nucleotide sequence: TGTGCCAGCAGCCCGGGACAGGGGGATTCGTTTGGGAGCAATCAGCCCCAGCATTTT.